This is a list of T cell receptor beta chains from one sample in a study of PD-1 blockade in mismatch repair-deficient tumors. Sequencing was performed with immunoSEQ multiplex PCR; in TCRdb, only in-frame clones are kept and a portion is missing. Among about 68,000 clones listed, 78% were seen once. This specimen was peripheral blood, taken 2 weeks after starting pembrolizumab. These receptor sequences come from an adult with mismatch repair-deficient cancer. Both conserved end residues are part of each CDR3. D genes are given only for firm matches. Size is stated for part of the rows, as once, few or many counts, or as a class when the clone is expanded.

J | size | V | D | CDR3 | DNA
TRBJ2-7 | once | TRBV15 | TRBD2 | CATMPGGRGLEQYF | TGTGCCACCATGCCGGGAGGGAGGGGCCTCGAGCAGTACTTC
TRBJ2-7 | - | TRBV5-1 | - | CASSIRGALRGAYEQYF | TGCGCCAGCAGCATACGCGGGGCCCTCCGGGGAGCCTACGAGCAGTACTTC
TRBJ2-1 | - | TRBV4-1 | - | CASSPRQRDNEQFF | TGCGCCAGCAGCCCCCGACAGAGGGACAATGAGCAGTTCTTC
TRBJ2-7 | - | TRBV29-1 | TRBD1 | CSVRDRGLGEQYF | TGCAGCGTCCGGGACAGGGGGTTGGGCGAGCAGTACTTC
TRBJ2-7 | - | TRBV7-9 | - | CASSSSLNEQYF | TGTGCCAGCAGCTCATCACTTAACGAGCAGTACTTC
TRBJ1-1 | once | TRBV11-3 | - | CASSLMGENTEAFF | TGTGCCAGCAGCTTAATGGGGGAGAACACTGAAGCTTTCTTT
TRBJ2-3 | once | TRBV13 | - | CASRKSDTQYF | TGTGCCAGCAGAAAATCAGATACGCAGTATTTT
TRBJ2-1 | - | TRBV18 | TRBD1 | CASSPPGTGGYEQFF | TGTGCCAGCTCACCACCGGGGACAGGGGGGTATGAGCAGTTCTTC
TRBJ1-5 | - | TRBV6-6 | - | CASSYSPGAGQPQHF | TGTGCCAGCAGTTACTCTCCAGGGGCGGGTCAGCCCCAGCATTTT
TRBJ2-3 | - | TRBV9 | - | CASSVAARGPDTQYF | TGTGCCAGCAGCGTAGCCGCGCGAGGGCCAGATACGCAGTATTTT
TRBJ2-3 | - | TRBV5-1 | TRBD2 | CASSGGADTQYF | TGCGCCAGCTCCGGGGGGGCAGATACGCAGTATTTT
TRBJ1-5 | few | TRBV10-1 | - | CASRGGQVSNQPQHF | TGCGCCAGCAGAGGAGGCCAGGTTAGCAATCAGCCCCAGCATTTT
TRBJ1-1 | - | TRBV5-1 | - | CASSEVPPPTEAFF | TGCGCCAGCAGCGAGGTCCCTCCCCCCACTGAAGCTTTCTTT
TRBJ2-7 | few | TRBV5-1 | - | CASSLPDHYEQYF | TGCGCCAGCAGCTTGCCAGACCACTACGAGCAGTACTTC
TRBJ1-1 | few | TRBV14 | - | CASRLSQGNTEAFF | TGTGCCAGCAGACTATCTCAGGGGAACACTGAAGCTTTCTTT
TRBJ1-3 | - | TRBV19 | - | CASSIRTAGNTIYF | TGTGCCAGTAGTATTCGTACAGCTGGAAACACCATATATTTT
TRBJ2-1 | - | TRBV6-1 | - | CASIIALSSYNEQFF | TGTGCCAGCATCATAGCGTTAAGCTCCTACAATGAGCAGTTCTTC
TRBJ2-1 | - | TRBV2 | - | CASSENRREQFF | TGTGCCAGCAGTGAAAATAGACGTGAGCAGTTCTTC
TRBJ2-5 | - | TRBV5-1 | - | CASSPGEARGTQYF | TGCGCCAGCAGCCCGGGGGAGGCCCGGGGGACCCAGTACTTC
TRBJ1-2 | - | TRBV7-2 | - | CASSLNGQGNYGYTF | TGTGCCAGCAGCTTAAATGGGCAGGGGAACTATGGCTACACCTTC
TRBJ2-3 | - | TRBV7-9 | - | CASSLEVGGTDTQYF | TGTGCCAGCAGCTTAGAGGTCGGCGGCACAGATACGCAGTATTTT
TRBJ2-4 | - | TRBV4-1 | - | CASSQALGGYIQYF | TGCGCCAGCAGCCAAGCCCTAGGGGGGTACATTCAGTACTTC
TRBJ2-2 | - | TRBV7-9 | - | CASSLGAGELFF | TGTGCCAGCAGCCTCGGGGCCGGGGAGCTGTTTTTT
TRBJ2-3 | - | TRBV6-6 | - | CASSRTERVTDTQYF | TGTGCCAGCAGTCGGACAGAGAGGGTCACAGATACGCAGTATTTT
TRBJ1-2 | - | TRBV7-9 | - | CASSTTGVQGGYTF | TGTGCCAGCAGCACCACGGGGGTTCAAGGTGGCTACACCTTC
TRBJ2-3 | - | TRBV7-9 | TRBD1 | CASSSRGQGTDTQYF | TGTGCCAGCAGCTCGAGGGGACAGGGCACAGATACGCAGTATTTT
TRBJ1-1 | - | TRBV19 | TRBD1 | CASSIQQGDAFF | TGTGCCAGTAGTATCCAACAGGGGGATGCTTTCTTT
TRBJ2-3 | - | TRBV28 | - | CASSSGQITDTQYF | TGTGCCAGCAGTTCAGGTCAGATCACAGATACGCAGTATTTT
TRBJ2-3 | - | TRBV7-9 | - | CASSLTTHTDTQYF | TGTGCCAGCAGCTTAACTACTCACACAGATACGCAGTATTTT
TRBJ2-1 | - | TRBV18 | - | CASSPGFDEQFF | TGTGCCAGCTCACCAGGTTTCGATGAGCAGTTCTTC
TRBJ2-2 | - | TRBV18 | - | CASSPVGPGELFF | TGTGCCAGCTCACCAGTGGGACCCGGGGAGCTGTTTTTT
TRBJ1-3 | - | TRBV6-6 | - | CASSHPGGGNTIYF | TGTGCCAGCAGCCATCCCGGTGGTGGAAACACCATATATTTT
TRBJ2-1 | - | TRBV29-1 | - | CSVGGHYLSSYNEQFF | TGCAGCGTTGGCGGGCACTACTTGAGCTCCTACAATGAGCAGTTCTTC
TRBJ2-5 | few | TRBV29-1 | - | CSVEFRAQETQYF | TGCAGCGTTGAATTCCGGGCTCAAGAGACCCAGTACTTC
TRBJ2-5 | - | TRBV29-1 | - | CSVVVRVETQYF | TGCAGCGTTGTCGTAAGGGTTGAGACCCAGTACTTC
TRBJ1-4 | few | TRBV10-3 | - | CAISDNNEKLFF | TGTGCCATCAGTGATAATAATGAAAAACTGTTTTTT
TRBJ2-3 | - | TRBV7-2 | - | CASSGRRGPSRTQYF | TGTGCCAGCAGCGGGCGGAGGGGACCTAGTCGGACGCAGTATTTT
TRBJ1-2 | - | TRBV25-1 | - | CASSASINYGYTF | TGTGCCAGCAGTGCCTCGATAAACTATGGCTACACCTTC
TRBJ1-3 | - | TRBV11-3 | - | CASSLFRGSGNTIYF | TGTGCCAGCAGCTTATTCCGGGGCTCTGGAAACACCATATATTTT
TRBJ2-5 | - | TRBV7-6 | - | CASSLNGETQYF | TGTGCCAGCAGCTTAAACGGCGAGACCCAGTACTTC
TRBJ2-5 | - | TRBV14 | - | CASSIHLGNGGFETQYF | TGTGCCAGCAGCATTCACCTCGGGAACGGGGGATTCGAGACCCAGTACTTC
TRBJ1-2 | - | TRBV15 | - | CATSREAASVYGYTF | TGTGCCACCAGCAGAGAGGCGGCCTCGGTCTATGGCTACACCTTC
TRBJ2-3 | - | TRBV19 | - | CATTRRGALGTDTQYF | TGTGCCACCACCCGCAGGGGGGCACTTGGCACAGATACGCAGTATTTT
TRBJ2-5 | - | TRBV5-6 | TRBD1 | CASSYLTGEETQYF | TGTGCCAGCAGCTATTTGACAGGGGAAGAGACCCAGTACTTC
TRBJ2-3 | - | TRBV5-4 | TRBD2 | CASSIGTSGSIGTDTQYF | TGTGCCAGCAGCATAGGGACTAGCGGGAGCATAGGCACGGATACGCAGTATTTT
TRBJ2-2 | - | TRBV27 | TRBD1 | CASQRGPDTGELFF | TGTGCCAGCCAGAGGGGGCCGGACACCGGGGAGCTGTTTTTT
TRBJ1-1 | - | TRBV19 | - | CASSIVGRGNTEAFF | TGTGCCAGTAGTATAGTGGGCAGGGGAAACACTGAAGCTTTCTTT
TRBJ1-4 | - | TRBV4-1 | - | CASSQERKLFF | TGCGCCAGCAGCCAAGAGAGAAAACTGTTTTTT
TRBJ2-3 | once | TRBV9 | - | CASSAPRPSTDTQYF | TGTGCCAGCAGCGCCCCGCGTCCTAGCACAGATACGCAGTATTTT
TRBJ2-3 | once | TRBV11-2 | - | CASSSRLDSSDTQYF | TGTGCCAGCAGCTCCCGACTAGATTCTTCGGATACGCAGTATTTT
TRBJ1-5 | - | TRBV19 | - | CASSGGVTRGNQPQHF | TGTGCCAGTAGTGGCGGGGTCACGAGAGGCAATCAGCCCCAGCATTTT
TRBJ1-1 | - | TRBV18 | - | CASSPPSLRGSSEAFF | TGTGCCAGCTCACCACCATCCTTAAGGGGAAGCTCTGAAGCTTTCTTT
TRBJ2-2 | - | TRBV11-3 | TRBD2 | CASSPRLAGPGELFF | TGTGCCAGCAGCCCCCGACTAGCGGGACCCGGGGAGCTGTTTTTT
TRBJ1-2 | once | TRBV30 | - | CAWSGPNYGYTF | TGTGCCTGGAGCGGACCTAACTATGGCTACACCTTC